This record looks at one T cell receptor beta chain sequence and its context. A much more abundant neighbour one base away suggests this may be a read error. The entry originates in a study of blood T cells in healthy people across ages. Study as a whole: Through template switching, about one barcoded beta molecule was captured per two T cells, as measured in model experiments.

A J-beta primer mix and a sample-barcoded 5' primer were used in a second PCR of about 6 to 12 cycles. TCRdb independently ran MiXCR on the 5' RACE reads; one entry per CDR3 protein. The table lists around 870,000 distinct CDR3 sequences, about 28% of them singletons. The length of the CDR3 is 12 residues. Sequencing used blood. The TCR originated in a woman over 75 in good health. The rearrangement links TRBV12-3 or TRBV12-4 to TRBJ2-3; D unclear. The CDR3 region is CVSRSNSNTQYF. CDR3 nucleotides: TGTGTCAGCAGATCCAATTCTAATACGCAGTATTTT.